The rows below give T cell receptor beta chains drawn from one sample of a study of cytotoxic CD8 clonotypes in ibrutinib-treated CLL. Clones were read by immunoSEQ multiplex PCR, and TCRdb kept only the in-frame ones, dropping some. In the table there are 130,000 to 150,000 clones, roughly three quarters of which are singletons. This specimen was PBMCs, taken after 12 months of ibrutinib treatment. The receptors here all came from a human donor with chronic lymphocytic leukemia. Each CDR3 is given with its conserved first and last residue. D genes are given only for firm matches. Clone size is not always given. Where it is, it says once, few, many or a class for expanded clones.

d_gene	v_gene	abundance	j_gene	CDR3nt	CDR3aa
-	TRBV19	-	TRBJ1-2	TGTGCCAGTAGTATCGGGGGGGGCCAATATGGCTACACCTTC	CASSIGGGQYGYTF
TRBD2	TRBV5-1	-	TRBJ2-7	TGCGCCAGCAGCAATCCTAGCGGGTATTACGAGCAGTACTTC	CASSNPSGYYEQYF
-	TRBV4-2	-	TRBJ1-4	TGTGCCAGCAGTTCCGGGGTTACTAATGAAAAACTGTTTTTT	CASSSGVTNEKLFF
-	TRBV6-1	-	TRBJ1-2	TGTGCCAGCAGGCAGAGCGGGGACGCCTATGGCTACACCTTC	CASRQSGDAYGYTF
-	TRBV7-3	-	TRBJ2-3	TGTGCCAGCAGCTCCCCCACAGATACGCAGTATTTT	CASSSPTDTQYF
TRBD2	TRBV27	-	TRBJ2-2	TGTGCCAGCAGTCCAGGGACTAGCGTTAGCGGGGAGCTGTTTTTT	CASSPGTSVSGELFF
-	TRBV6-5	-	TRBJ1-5	TGTGCCAGCAGCGAAGGTCGGGGGGTGCAAACCCAGCATTTT	CASSEGRGVQTQHF
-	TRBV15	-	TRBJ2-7	TGTGCCACCAGCAGAGACGAGTCCCTGGGGTTCTACGAGCAGTACTTC	CATSRDESLGFYEQYF
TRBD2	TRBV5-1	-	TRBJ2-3	TGCGCCAGCAGCTCCCTAGCGGGGGACACAGATACGCAGTATTTT	CASSSLAGDTDTQYF
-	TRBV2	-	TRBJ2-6	TGTGCCAGCAGTGAGGGAAACTCTGGGGCCAACGTCCTGACTTTC	CASSEGNSGANVLTF
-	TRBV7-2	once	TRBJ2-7	TGTGCCAGCAGCTTAGGTGGGCGGCCCCACCTCGAGCAGTACTTC	CASSLGGRPHLEQYF
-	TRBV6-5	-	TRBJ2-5	TGTGCCAGCAGTTTTTGGCAGGGATCACAAGAGACCCAGTACTTC	CASSFWQGSQETQYF
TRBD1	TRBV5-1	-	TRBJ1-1	TGCGCCAGCAGCTTCAAGACGTCCAGGGGGCGCGACACTGAAGCTTTCTTT	CASSFKTSRGRDTEAFF
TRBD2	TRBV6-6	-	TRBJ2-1	TGTGCCAGCAGTTACTCGGGACTAGGGAGGTACGGTGAGCAGTTCTTC	CASSYSGLGRYGEQFF
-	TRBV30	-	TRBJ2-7	TGTGCCTGGAGTGAGCAGGATACCTACGAGCAGTACTTC	CAWSEQDTYEQYF
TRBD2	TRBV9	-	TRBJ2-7	TGTGCCAGCAGCCCAGGGACTAGCGGGAGTTACGAGCAGTACTTC	CASSPGTSGSYEQYF
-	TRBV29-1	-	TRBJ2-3	TGCAGCGTTGCTCGGGGGCCCAGCACAGATACGCAGTATTTT	CSVARGPSTDTQYF
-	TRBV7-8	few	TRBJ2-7	TGTGCCAGCAGCTTAGCGCCGAGGACGTACGAGCAGTACTTC	CASSLAPRTYEQYF
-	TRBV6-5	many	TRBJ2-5	TGTGCCAGCAGTTATTCCAGGGAAGAGACCCAGTACTTC	CASSYSREETQYF
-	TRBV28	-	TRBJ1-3	TGTGCCAGCAGTAGAAGTGGAAACACCATATATTTT	CASSRSGNTIYF
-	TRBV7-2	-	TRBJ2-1	TGTGCCAGCAGCTTAGAATTCAGGGACTTACGGTTCTTC	CASSLEFRDLRFF
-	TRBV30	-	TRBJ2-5	TGTGCCTGGAGTGTCTTTTTAAAGACCCAGTACTTC	CAWSVFLKTQYF
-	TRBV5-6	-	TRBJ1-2	TGTGCCAGCAGCTTGTTCGCAGGGCCCATGGATGGCTACACCTTC	CASSLFAGPMDGYTF
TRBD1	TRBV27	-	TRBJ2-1	TGTGCCAGCAGTTTATTCACAGGGGGGACCTACAATGAGCAGTTCTTC	CASSLFTGGTYNEQFF
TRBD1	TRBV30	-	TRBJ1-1	TGTGCCTGGATACAGGGGTATAACACTGAAGCTTTCTTT	CAWIQGYNTEAFF
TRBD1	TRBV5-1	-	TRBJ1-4	TGCGCCAGCAGCCAGACAGGGGATCGCTACGAAAAACTGTTTTTT	CASSQTGDRYEKLFF
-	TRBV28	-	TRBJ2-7	TGTGCCAGCAGTTTAGGCCTGCGGGACATTATTTACGAGCAGTACTTC	CASSLGLRDIIYEQYF
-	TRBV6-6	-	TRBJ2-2	TGTGCCAGCAGTTACACGGACAGTAGCACCGGGGAGCTGTTTTTT	CASSYTDSSTGELFF
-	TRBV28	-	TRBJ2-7	TGTGCCAGCAGTCCCAAAGGAGCGGCAAAAACCTACGAGCAGTACTTC	CASSPKGAAKTYEQYF
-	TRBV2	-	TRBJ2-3	TGTGCCAGCAGTGAAGGGCTAGCCCCAGATACGCAGTATTTT	CASSEGLAPDTQYF
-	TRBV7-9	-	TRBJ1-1	TGTGCCAGCAGCTTAGCCCTCCGCAACACTGAAGCTTTCTTT	CASSLALRNTEAFF
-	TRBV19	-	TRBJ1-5	TGTGCCAGTAGTATATTCTTCTTGCAGGTTAGCAATCAGCCCCAGCATTTT	CASSIFFLQVSNQPQHF
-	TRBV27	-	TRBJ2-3	TGTGCCAGCAGTTTGCGGCAGGATAGCACAGATACGCAGTATTTT	CASSLRQDSTDTQYF
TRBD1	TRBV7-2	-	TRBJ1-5	TGTGCCAGCAGCTTACAACAGGGGGCACATCAGCCCCAGCATTTT	CASSLQQGAHQPQHF
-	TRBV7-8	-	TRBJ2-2	TGTGCCAGCAGCTTATCGGGGCCCACCGGGGAGCTGTTTTTT	CASSLSGPTGELFF
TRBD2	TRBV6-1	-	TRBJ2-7	TGTGCCACCCGGACTAGCGGTTACTACGAGCAGTACTTC	CATRTSGYYEQYF
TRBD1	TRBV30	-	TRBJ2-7	TGTGCCTGGAGTAGACAGGGGGCGAGAGAGCAGTACTTC	CAWSRQGAREQYF
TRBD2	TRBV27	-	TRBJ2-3	TGTGCCAGCAGTTTAGGCGGGAGGGCAGATACGCAGTATTTT	CASSLGGRADTQYF
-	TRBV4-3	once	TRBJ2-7	TGCGCCAGCAGCCAAGCGTCGGGGGTAATCTCCGAGCAGTACTTC	CASSQASGVISEQYF
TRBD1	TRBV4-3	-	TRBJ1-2	TGCGCCAGCAGCCAATCAACTCGAGGCAGGGCAGGGGGTTTCTATGGCTACACCTTC	CASSQSTRGRAGGFYGYTF
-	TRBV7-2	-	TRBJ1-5	TGTGCCAGCAGCTTAACTTTTGGTAATCAGCCCCAGCATTTT	CASSLTFGNQPQHF
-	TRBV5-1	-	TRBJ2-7	TGCGCCAGCAGCTGGACCCGGGGGAGCGAGCAGTACTTC	CASSWTRGSEQYF
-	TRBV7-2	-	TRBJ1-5	TGTGCCAGCAGAATAGGGCAGGGTCAGCCCCAGCATTTT	CASRIGQGQPQHF
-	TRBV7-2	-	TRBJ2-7	TGTGCCAGCAGCTTAGGAAGGAGCTCCTACGAGCAGTACTTC	CASSLGRSSYEQYF
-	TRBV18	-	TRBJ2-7	TGTGCCAGCTCGCCGGGACTGGGAAACGAGCAGTACTTC	CASSPGLGNEQYF
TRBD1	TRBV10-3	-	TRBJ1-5	TGTGCCACCCGACAGGGTGGGGGCAATCAGCCCCAGCATTTT	CATRQGGGNQPQHF
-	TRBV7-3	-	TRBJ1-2	TGTGCCAGCAGCCTGGACGGTGATGGCTACACCTTC	CASSLDGDGYTF
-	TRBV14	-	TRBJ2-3	TGTGCCAGCAGCCATCGCACAGTCAGCACAGATACGCAGTATTTT	CASSHRTVSTDTQYF
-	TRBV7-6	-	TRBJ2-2	TGTGCCAGCAGCACCGCCCTCTACTATGGGGAGCTGTTTTTT	CASSTALYYGELFF
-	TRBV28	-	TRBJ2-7	TGTGCCAGCGTTAGTCGTGCCTACGAGCAGTACTTC	CASVSRAYEQYF
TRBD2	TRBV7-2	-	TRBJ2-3	TGTGCCAGCAGCTTAGGACTAGCTCGGGGCACAGATACGCAGTATTTT	CASSLGLARGTDTQYF
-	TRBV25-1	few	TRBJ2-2	TGTGCCAGCAGCGACAGGTACACCGGGGAGCTGTTTTTT	CASSDRYTGELFF
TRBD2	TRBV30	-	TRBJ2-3	TGTGCCTGGAGTGTGTCGCGGGAGCGATGGCTAGATACGCAGTATTTT	CAWSVSRERWLDTQYF